Sequencing of this T cell receptor beta chain was carried out in a study of identical twins. The V end was cut by 5 bases, the J end by 6 bases, with 17 bases between. The CDR3 is made up of 14 amino acids. Germline V gene lookup returns CDR1 SSHAT and CDR2 FNYEAQ (reference sequence). TCRdb itself ran the 5' RACE reads through MiXCR, one entry per CDR3 protein. Of approximately 700,000 distinct CDR3 sequences listed, 5.5% to 6.5% are singletons. The sample taken for sequencing was naive T cells sorted from blood. The genes are TRBV7-7 and TRBJ2-7; the D gene is possibly TRBD1 (6 bases). The receptor was isolated from a man younger than 35 in good health. In DNA form, the CDR3 reads TGTGCCAGCAGCCAAGACGTCAGGGGTGGCGAGCAGTACTTC. It yields the protein CASSQDVRGGEQYF.